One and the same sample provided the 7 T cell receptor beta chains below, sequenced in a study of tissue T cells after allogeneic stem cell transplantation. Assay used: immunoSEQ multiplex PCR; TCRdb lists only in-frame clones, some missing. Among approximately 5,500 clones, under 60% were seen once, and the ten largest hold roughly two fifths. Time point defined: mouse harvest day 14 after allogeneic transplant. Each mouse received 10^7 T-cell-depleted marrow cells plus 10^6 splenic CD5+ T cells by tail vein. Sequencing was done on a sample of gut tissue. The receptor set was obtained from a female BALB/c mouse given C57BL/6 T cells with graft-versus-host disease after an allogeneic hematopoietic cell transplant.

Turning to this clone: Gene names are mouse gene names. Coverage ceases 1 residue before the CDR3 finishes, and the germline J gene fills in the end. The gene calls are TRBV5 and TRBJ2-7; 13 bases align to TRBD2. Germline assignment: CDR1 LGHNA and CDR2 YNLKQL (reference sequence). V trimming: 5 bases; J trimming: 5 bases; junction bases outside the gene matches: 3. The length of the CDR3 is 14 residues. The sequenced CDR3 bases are TGTGCCAGCAGCAAGGACTGGGGGGGCGATGAACAGTAC. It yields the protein CASSKDWGGDEQY. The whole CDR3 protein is CASSKDWGGDEQYF.

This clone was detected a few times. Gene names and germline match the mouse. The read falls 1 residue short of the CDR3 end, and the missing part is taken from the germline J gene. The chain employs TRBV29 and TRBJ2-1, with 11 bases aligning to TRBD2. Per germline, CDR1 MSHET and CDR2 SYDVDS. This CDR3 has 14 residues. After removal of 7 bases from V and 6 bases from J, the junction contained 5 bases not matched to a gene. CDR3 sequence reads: CASTPLGGRAEQFF. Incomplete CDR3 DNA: TGTGCTAGCACCCCACTGGGGGGGCGTGCTGAGCAGTTC. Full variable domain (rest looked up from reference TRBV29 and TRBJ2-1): DMKVTQMPRYLIKRMGENVLLECGQDMSHETMYWYRQDPGLGLQLIYISYDVDSNSEGDIPKGYRVSRKKREHFSLILDSAKTNQTSVYFCASTPLGGRAEQFFGPGTRLTVL.

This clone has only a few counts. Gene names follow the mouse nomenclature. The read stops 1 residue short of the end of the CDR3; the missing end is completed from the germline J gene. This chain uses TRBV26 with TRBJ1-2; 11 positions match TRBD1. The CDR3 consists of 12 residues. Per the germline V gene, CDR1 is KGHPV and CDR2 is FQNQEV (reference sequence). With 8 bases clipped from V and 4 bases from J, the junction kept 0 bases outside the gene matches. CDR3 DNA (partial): TGTGCCAGCGGGACAGGGGGCTCCGACTACACC. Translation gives CASGTGGSDYT. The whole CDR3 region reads CASGTGGSDYTF.

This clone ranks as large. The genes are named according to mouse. This CDR3 reads CASSLAPYAEQFF. Incomplete CDR3 DNA: TGTGCCAGCTCTCTCGCCCCCTATGCTGAGCAGTTC. The rearrangement links TRBV12-1 to TRBJ2-1, with D unclear. The sequence runs out 1 residue before the end of the CDR3; the remainder is reconstructed from the germline J gene. V lost 0 bases and J 3 bases, leaving 5 bases between the germline ends. Germline CDR1 SGHSN, CDR2 HYEKVE. CDR3 length: 13 amino acids.

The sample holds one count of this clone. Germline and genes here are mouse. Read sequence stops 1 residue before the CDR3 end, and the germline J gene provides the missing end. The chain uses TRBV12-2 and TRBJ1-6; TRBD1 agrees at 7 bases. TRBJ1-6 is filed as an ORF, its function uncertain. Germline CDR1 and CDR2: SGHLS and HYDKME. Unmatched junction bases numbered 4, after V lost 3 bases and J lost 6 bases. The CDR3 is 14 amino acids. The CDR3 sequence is CASSSQGGNSPLYF. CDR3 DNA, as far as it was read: TGTGCCAGCTCTTCCCAGGGGGGTAATTCGCCCCTCTAC.

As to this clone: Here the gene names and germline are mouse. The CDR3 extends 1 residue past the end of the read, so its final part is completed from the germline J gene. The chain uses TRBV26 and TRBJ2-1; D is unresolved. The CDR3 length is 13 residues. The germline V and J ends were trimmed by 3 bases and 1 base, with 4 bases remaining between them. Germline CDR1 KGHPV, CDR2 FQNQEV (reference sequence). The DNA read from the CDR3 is TGTGCCAGCAGTCTCCAAAACTATGCTGAGCAGTTC. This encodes CASSLQNYAEQF. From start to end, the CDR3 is CASSLQNYAEQFF.

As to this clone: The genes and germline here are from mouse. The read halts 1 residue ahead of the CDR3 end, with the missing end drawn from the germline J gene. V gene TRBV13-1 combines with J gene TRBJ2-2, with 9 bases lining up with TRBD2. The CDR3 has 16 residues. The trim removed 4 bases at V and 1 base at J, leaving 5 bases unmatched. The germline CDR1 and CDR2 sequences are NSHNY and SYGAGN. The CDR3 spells CASSNLGGRNTGQLYF. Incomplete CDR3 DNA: TGTGCCAGCAGTAACTTGGGGGGGCGAAACACCGGGCAGCTCTAC.